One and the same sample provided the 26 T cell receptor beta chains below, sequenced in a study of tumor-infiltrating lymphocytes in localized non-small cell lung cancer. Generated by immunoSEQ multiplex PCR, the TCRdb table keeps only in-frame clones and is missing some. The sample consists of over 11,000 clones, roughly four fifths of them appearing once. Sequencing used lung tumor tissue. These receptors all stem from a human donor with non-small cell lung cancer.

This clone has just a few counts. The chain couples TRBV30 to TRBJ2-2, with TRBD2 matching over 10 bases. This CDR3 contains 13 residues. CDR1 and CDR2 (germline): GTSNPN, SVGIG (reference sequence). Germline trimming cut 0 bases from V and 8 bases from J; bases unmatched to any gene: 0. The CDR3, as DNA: TGTGCCTGGAGTGTACTAGCGGGAGGGGAGCTGTTTTTT. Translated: CAWSVLAGGELFF.

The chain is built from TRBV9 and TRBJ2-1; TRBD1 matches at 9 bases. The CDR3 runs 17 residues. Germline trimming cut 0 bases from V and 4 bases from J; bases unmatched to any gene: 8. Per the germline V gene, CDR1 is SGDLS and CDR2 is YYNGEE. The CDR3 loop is CASSVDPGTGSYNEQFF. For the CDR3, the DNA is TGTGCCAGCAGCGTAGATCCCGGGACAGGGAGTTACAATGAGCAGTTCTTC.

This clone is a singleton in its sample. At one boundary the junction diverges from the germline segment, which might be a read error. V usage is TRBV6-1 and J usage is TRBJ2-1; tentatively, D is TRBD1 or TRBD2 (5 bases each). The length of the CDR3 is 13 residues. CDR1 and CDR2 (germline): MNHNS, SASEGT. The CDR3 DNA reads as TGTGCAATCCGGGGAACTGGGGCCAATGGGCAGTTCTTC. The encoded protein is CAIRGTGANGQFF.

The CDR3 loop reads CAWSPGTGKTIQYF. The CDR3 coding sequence is TGTGCCTGGAGTCCCGGGACAGGGAAGACCATTCAGTACTTC. The V gene is TRBV30, the J gene TRBJ2-4; 9 bases agree with TRBD1. Germline V gene sequence: CDR1 GTSNPN, CDR2 SVGIG (reference sequence). V lost 2 bases, J lost 9 bases, and 8 bases stayed unmatched. The CDR3 has 14 amino acids. The complete variable domain, with remaining parts taken from reference TRBV30 and TRBJ2-4, reads SQTIHQWPATLVQPVGSPLSLECTVEGTSNPNLYWYRQAAGRGLQLLFYSVGIGQISSEVPQNLSASRPQDRQFILSSKKLLLSDSGFYLCAWSPGTGKTIQYFGAGTRLSVL.

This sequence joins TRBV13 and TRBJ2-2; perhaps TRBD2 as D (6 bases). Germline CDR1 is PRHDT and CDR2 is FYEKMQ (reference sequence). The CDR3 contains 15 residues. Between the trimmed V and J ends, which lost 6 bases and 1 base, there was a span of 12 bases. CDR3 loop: CASREGTVNTGELFF. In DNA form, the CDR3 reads TGTGCCAGCAGGGAGGGGACGGTGAACACCGGGGAGCTGTTTTTT.

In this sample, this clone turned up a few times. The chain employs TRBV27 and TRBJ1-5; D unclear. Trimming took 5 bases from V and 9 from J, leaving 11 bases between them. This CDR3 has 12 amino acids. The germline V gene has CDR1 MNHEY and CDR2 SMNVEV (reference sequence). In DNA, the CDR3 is TGTGCCAGCAGTCCCCCCGATTGGCCCCAGCATTTT. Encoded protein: CASSPPDWPQHF.

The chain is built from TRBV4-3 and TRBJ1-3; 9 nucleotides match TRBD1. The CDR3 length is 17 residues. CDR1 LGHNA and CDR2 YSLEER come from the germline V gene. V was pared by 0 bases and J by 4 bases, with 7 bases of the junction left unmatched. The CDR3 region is CASSQEWGQGLGNTIYF. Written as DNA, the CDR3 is TGCGCCAGCAGCCAAGAATGGGGACAGGGCTTAGGAAACACCATATATTTT.

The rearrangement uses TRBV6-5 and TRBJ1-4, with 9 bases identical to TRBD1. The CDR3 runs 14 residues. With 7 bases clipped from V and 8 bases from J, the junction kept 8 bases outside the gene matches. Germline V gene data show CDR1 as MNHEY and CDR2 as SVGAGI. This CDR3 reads CASTGQGQGEKLFF. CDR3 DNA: TGTGCCAGCACTGGACAGGGGCAAGGAGAAAAACTGTTTTTT.

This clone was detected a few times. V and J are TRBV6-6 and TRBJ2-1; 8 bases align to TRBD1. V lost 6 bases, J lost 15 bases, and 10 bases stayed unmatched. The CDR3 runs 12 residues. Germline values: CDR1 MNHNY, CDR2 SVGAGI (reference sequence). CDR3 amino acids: CASSRQGPGGFF. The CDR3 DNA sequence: TGTGCCAGCAGCCGACAGGGGCCCGGTGGGTTCTTC.

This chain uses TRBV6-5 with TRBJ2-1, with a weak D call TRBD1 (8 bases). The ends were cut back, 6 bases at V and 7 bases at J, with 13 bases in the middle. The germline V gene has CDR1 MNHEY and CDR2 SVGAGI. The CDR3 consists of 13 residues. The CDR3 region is CASSDRGGNEQFF. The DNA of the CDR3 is TGTGCCAGCAGCGACAGGGGAGGGAATGAGCAGTTCTTC.

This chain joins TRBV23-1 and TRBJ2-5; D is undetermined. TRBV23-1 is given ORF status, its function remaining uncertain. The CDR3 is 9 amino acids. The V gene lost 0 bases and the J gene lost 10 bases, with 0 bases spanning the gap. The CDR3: CASSQSQYF. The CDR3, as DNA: TGCGCCAGCAGTCAATCCCAGTACTTC.

CDR3 region: CASSLGTQSPYEQYF. The CDR3 coding sequence is TGTGCCAGCAGCCTCGGGACCCAAAGCCCCTACGAGCAGTACTTC. The chain joins TRBV4-2 to TRBJ2-7; D may match TRBD1 or TRBD2 (5 bases each). Germline values: CDR1 LGHNA, CDR2 YNFKEQ. With 4 bases removed from V and 2 bases from J, the gap between germline ends came to 15 bases. The CDR3 is 15 amino acids.

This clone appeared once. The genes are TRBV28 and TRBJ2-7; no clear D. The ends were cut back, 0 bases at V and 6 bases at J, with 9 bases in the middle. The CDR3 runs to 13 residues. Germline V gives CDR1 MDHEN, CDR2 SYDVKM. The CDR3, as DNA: TGTGCCAGCAGTTTATGCCCCGTCTGCGAGCAGTACTTC. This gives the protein CASSLCPVCEQYF. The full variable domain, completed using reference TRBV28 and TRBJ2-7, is DVKVTQSSRYLVKRTGEKVFLECVQDMDHENMFWYRQDPGLGLRLIYFSYDVKMKEKGDIPEGYSVSREKKERFSLILESASTNQTSMYLCASSLCPVCEQYFGPGTRLTVT.

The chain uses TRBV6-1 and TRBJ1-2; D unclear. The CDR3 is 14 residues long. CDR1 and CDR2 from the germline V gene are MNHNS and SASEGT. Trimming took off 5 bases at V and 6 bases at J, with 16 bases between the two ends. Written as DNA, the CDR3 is TGTGCCAGCAGTACCCTGGGCGACGGGCATGGCTACACCTTC. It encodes CASSTLGDGHGYTF.

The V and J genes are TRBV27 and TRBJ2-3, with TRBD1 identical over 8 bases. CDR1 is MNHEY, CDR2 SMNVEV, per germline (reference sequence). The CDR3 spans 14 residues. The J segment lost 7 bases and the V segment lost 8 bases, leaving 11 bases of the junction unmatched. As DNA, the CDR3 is TGTGCCAGCCTAACGGGACAGGACGGCCATACGCAGTATTTT. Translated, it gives CASLTGQDGHTQYF.

As DNA, the CDR3 is TGTGCCAGCAGCCGCCCAGGGGGGGAGAATCAGCCCCAGCATTTT. It codes for CASSRPGGENQPQHF. The chain couples TRBV6-6 to TRBJ1-5, with 7 nucleotides matching TRBD1. This CDR3 contains 15 residues. The germline V gene has CDR1 MNHNY and CDR2 SVGAGI (reference sequence). V shed 6 bases, J shed 4 bases, and the junction held 9 bases outside the gene matches.

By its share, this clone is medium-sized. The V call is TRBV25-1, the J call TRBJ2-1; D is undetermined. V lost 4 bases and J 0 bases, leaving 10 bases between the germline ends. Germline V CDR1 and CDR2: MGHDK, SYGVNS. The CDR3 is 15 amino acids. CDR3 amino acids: CASSGTEFSYNEQFF. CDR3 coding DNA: TGTGCCAGCAGTGGGACGGAGTTCTCCTACAATGAGCAGTTCTTC.

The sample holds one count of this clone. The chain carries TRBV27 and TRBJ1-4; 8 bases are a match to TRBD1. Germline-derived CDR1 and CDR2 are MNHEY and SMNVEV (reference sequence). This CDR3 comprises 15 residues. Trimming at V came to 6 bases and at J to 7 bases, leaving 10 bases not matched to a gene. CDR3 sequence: CASRKLTGGSEKLFF. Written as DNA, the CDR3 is TGTGCCAGCAGGAAGCTCACAGGGGGTAGTGAAAAACTGTTTTTT. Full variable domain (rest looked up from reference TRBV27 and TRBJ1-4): EAQVTQNPRYLITVTGKKLTVTCSQNMNHEYMSWYRQDPGLGLRQIYYSMNVEVTDKGDVPEGYKVSRKEKRNFPLILESPSPNQTSLYFCASRKLTGGSEKLFFGSGTQLSVL.

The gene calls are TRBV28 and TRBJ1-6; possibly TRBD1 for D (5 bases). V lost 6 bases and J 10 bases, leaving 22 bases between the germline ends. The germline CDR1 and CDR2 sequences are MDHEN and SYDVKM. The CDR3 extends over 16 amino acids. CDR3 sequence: CASRSKGTGVGSPLHF. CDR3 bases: TGTGCCAGCAGATCGAAGGGGACGGGGGTGGGCTCACCCCTCCACTTT. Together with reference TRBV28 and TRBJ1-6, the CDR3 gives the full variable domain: DVKVTQSSRYLVKRTGEKVFLECVQDMDHENMFWYRQDPGLGLRLIYFSYDVKMKEKGDIPEGYSVSREKKERFSLILESASTNQTSMYLCASRSKGTGVGSPLHFGNGTRLTVT.

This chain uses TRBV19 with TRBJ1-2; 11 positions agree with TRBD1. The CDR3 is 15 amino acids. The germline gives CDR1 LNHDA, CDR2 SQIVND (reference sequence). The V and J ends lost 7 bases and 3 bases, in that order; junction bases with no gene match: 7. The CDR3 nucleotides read TGTGCCAGTACCAATAGGGACAGGGGGTACTATGGCTACACCTTC. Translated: CASTNRDRGYYGYTF.

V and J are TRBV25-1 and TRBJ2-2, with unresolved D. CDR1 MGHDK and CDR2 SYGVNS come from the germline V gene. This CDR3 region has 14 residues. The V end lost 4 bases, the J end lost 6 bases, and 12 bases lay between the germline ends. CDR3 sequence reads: CASSGLPSSGELFF. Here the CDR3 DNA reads TGTGCCAGCAGTGGCCTTCCGTCATCCGGGGAGCTGTTTTTT.

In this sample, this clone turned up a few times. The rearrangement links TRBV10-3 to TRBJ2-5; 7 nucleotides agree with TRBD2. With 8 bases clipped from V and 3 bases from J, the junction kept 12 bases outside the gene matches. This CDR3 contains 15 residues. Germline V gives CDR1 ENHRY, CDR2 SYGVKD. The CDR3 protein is CAISVREGRKETQYF. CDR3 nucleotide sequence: TGTGCCATCTCGGTGAGGGAGGGACGGAAAGAGACCCAGTACTTC.

The CDR3 sequence is CASSLARDDGELFF. In nucleotides, the CDR3 is TGTGCCAGCAGCTTAGCCAGGGATGACGGGGAGCTGTTTTTT. The chain joins TRBV7-9 to TRBJ2-2; the D gene is possibly TRBD1 (5 bases). The CDR3 length is 14 residues. Per germline, CDR1 SEHNR and CDR2 FQNEAQ (reference sequence). V was trimmed by 0 bases and J by 7 bases, leaving 9 bases between them.

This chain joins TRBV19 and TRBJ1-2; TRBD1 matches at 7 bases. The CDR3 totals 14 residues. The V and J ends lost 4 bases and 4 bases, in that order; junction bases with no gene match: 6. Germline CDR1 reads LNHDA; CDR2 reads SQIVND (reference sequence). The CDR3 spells CASSTNRGLYGYTF. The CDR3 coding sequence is TGTGCCAGTAGTACGAACAGGGGCCTCTATGGCTACACCTTC. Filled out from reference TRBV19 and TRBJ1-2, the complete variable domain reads DGGITQSPKYLFRKEGQNVTLSCEQNLNHDAMYWYRQDPGQGLRLIYYSQIVNDFQKGDIAEGYSVSREKKESFPLTVTSAQKNPTAFYLCASSTNRGLYGYTFGSGTRLTVV.

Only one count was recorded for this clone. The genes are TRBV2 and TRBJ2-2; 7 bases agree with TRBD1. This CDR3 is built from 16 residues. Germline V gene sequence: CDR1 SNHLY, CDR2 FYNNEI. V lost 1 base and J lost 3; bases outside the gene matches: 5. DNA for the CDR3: TGTGCCAGCAGTGAAGAAGAAGGGGGCGACACCGGGGAGCTGTTTTTT. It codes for CASSEEEGGDTGELFF.

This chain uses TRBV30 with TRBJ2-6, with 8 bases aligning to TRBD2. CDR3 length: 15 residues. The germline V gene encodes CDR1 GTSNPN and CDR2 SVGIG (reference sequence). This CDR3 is CGVRGLGSGANVLTF. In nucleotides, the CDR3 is TGTGGGGTACGGGGACTAGGCTCTGGGGCCAACGTCCTGACTTTC.